Below are 25 T cell receptor beta chains sequenced from a single sample in a study of blood T cells in healthy people across ages. The authors ran a second PCR of 7 to 11 cycles using a sample-barcoded 5' primer and a J-beta primer mix. In TCRdb, the 5' RACE reads were re-called with MiXCR into one record per CDR3 protein. This sample has about 1.4 million distinct CDR3 sequences, with around 55% found just once. The sequencing sample was made of blood. Every receptor here comes from a man between 18 and 35 years old in good health.

The table lists this clonotype with a count of one. V and J are TRBV15 and TRBJ2-7; D call uncertain. Germline V gene lookup returns CDR1 LNHNV and CDR2 YYDKDF (reference sequence). The CDR3 contains 14 residues. Trimming left V 0 bases short and J 5 bases short, with 11 bases between. CDR3 nucleotide sequence: TGTGCCACCAGCAGAGACCTCAATTTGGACGAGCAGTACTTC. Its protein product is CATSRDLNLDEQYF.

V and J are TRBV27 and TRBJ2-7; 7 nucleotides agree with TRBD1. Germline V gene data show CDR1 as MNHEY and CDR2 as SMNVEV (reference sequence). The V gene end was trimmed by 3 bases and the J gene end by 6 bases; junction bases not matched to a gene: 11. CDR3 length: 15 residues. CDR3 DNA sequence: TGTGCCAGCAGTTTTTGGAGGAGACAGGGTCTCGAGCAGTACTTC. It encodes CASSFWRRQGLEQYF.

This sequence joins TRBV4-3 and TRBJ2-1; 10 bases map to TRBD1. This CDR3 is 18 amino acids long. V lost 0 bases and J lost 4; bases outside the gene matches: 9. The germline CDR1 and CDR2 sequences are LGHNA and YSLEER. The CDR3: CASSQDPPGTGDYNEQFF. CDR3 bases: TGCGCCAGCAGCCAAGATCCGCCTGGGACAGGGGATTACAATGAGCAGTTCTTC.

The rearrangement joins TRBV21-1 to TRBJ1-1; TRBD1, the D gene given by the table, was not confirmed from the DNA. TRBV21-1 constitutes a pseudogene. The CDR3 sequence is 13 residues long. CDR3: CASSENLDREAFF. The CDR3 coding sequence is TGTGCCAGCAGCGAGAACTTGGACAGGGAAGCTTTCTTT.

This chain joins TRBV27 and TRBJ2-7; tentatively, D is TRBD1 (6 bases). V lost 4 bases and J lost 5, with 12 bases in between. Germline values: CDR1 MNHEY, CDR2 SMNVEV (reference sequence). The CDR3 totals 13 residues. The CDR3 spells CASSSRDTDEQYF. In nucleotides, the CDR3 is TGTGCCAGCAGTTCAAGGGACACGGACGAGCAGTACTTC.

The chain employs TRBV6-5 and TRBJ2-5; possible D gene TRBD2, 6 bases. The CDR3 sequence is 14 residues long. Trimming stripped 3 bases from V and 4 bases from J, with 12 bases between. The germline CDR1 and CDR2 sequences are MNHEY and SVGAGI. CDR3 loop: CASSYGGRLETQYF. CDR3 sequence (DNA): TGTGCCAGCAGTTATGGGGGGAGGTTAGAGACCCAGTACTTC.

V is TRBV7-2 and J is TRBJ2-1; D possibly corresponds to TRBD2 (6 bases). CDR1 is SGHTA, CDR2 FQGNSA, per germline. The length of the CDR3 is 13 residues. V lost 7 bases and J lost 8, with 15 bases in between. CDR3 residues: CASNQHPGDEQFF. The CDR3 DNA reads TGTGCCAGCAACCAGCACCCGGGGGATGAGCAGTTCTTC.

This clonotype appeared a few times. The gene calls are TRBV29-1 and TRBJ1-2; D may be TRBD1 (5 bases). Germline V CDR1 and CDR2: SQVTM, ANQGSEA. V lost 3 bases and J 7 bases, leaving 12 bases between the germline ends. The CDR3 is made up of 12 amino acids. CDR3 sequence reads: CSVDRMGGGYTF. For the CDR3, the DNA is TGCAGCGTTGACAGGATGGGGGGTGGCTACACCTTC.

On this clonotype itself: A read error may be the cause here, since a much bigger clone is one base away. CDR3 sequence (DNA): TGTGCCAGCAGGCGGGACCTCAACCTCGGGAATGAGCAGTACTTC. Translation gives CASRRDLNLGNEQYF. The J gene is TRBJ2-5, the V gene TRBV27; D possibly corresponds to TRBD2 (6 bases). The germline V and J ends were trimmed by 6 bases and 11 bases, with 25 bases remaining between them. Germline V gene lookup returns CDR1 MNHEY and CDR2 SMNVEV (reference sequence). This CDR3 contains 15 residues.

This clonotype was picked up a small number of times. The gene calls are TRBV21-1 and TRBJ2-1; TRBD1 was called by the table and not checked on the DNA. TRBV21-1 constitutes a pseudogene. This CDR3 region has 19 residues. The CDR3 DNA reads TGTGCCAGCGGTCACGCCATCTACAGGTGGCCGAGCTCCTACAATGAGCAGTTCTTC. Residues: CASGHAIYRWPSSYNEQFF.

This clonotype has more than one count but fewer than ten. The chain has TRBV20-1 and TRBJ2-1; D perhaps matches TRBD1 (5 bases). From germline, CDR1 is DFQATT and CDR2 SNEGSKA (reference sequence). V shed 1 base and J shed 6 bases, with 13 bases lying between them. The CDR3 loop spans 14 amino acids. The CDR3 DNA follows: TGCAGTGCTAGAGCCGGGCAGGGATCCAATGAGCAGTTCTTC. Translated: CSARAGQGSNEQFF.

This chain links TRBV25-1 with TRBJ2-3, with 9 bases matching TRBD1. The CDR3 spans 15 residues. V lost 4 bases to trimming and J lost 2 bases; unmatched junction nucleotides: 4. Germline CDR1 reads MGHDK; CDR2 reads SYGVNS. CDR3 loop: CASSAGTGTTDTQYF. CDR3 coding DNA: TGTGCCAGCAGTGCCGGGACAGGGACCACAGATACGCAGTATTTT.

Written as DNA, the CDR3 is TGTGCCATCCGGGACAGGGCCTACGAGCAGTACTTC. Its protein product is CAIRDRAYEQYF. This chain uses TRBV10-3 with TRBJ2-4; TRBD1 aligns across 9 bases. With the DNA end fitting TRBJ2-7 better, the J assignment may be wrong. The CDR3 has 12 amino acids. Looked up from germline, CDR1 is ENHRY and CDR2 is SYGVKD.

This clonotype has just one count. The chain is built from TRBV20-1 and TRBJ2-4; D uncertain. CDR1 DFQATT and CDR2 SNEGSKA come from the germline V gene (reference sequence). V lost 3 bases and J lost 13, with 13 bases in between. The CDR3 totals 11 residues. In DNA, the CDR3 is TGCAGTGCTAGTATGGAGATGGAGCAGTACTTC. It translates to CSASMEMEQYF.

This clonotype was observed once. This chain links TRBV29-1 with TRBJ2-7, with 12 bases matching TRBD2. The J call could be wrong; TRBJ2-5 is a better fit for the DNA end. Germline loops: CDR1 SQVTM, CDR2 ANQGSEA. This CDR3 contains 15 residues. The CDR3 DNA follows: TGCAGCGTTGACGGACTAGCGGGAAGGGCAGAGACCCAGTACTTC. It yields the protein CSVDGLAGRAETQYF.

This chain joins TRBV2 and TRBJ1-6; D not resolved. Trimming cost V 8 bases and J 6 bases, with 11 bases left between them. Germline values: CDR1 SNHLY, CDR2 FYNNEI. The CDR3 is made up of 13 amino acids. CDR3: CASRGSPNSPLHF. Here the CDR3 DNA reads TGTGCCAGCCGCGGCAGCCCTAATTCACCCCTCCACTTT.

The chain combines TRBV11-2 with TRBJ1-2; D is unresolved. Trimming removed 5 bases at V and 2 bases at J, with 12 bases between. The length of the CDR3 is 14 residues. CDR1 is SGHAT and CDR2 is FQNNGV in the germline V gene. The CDR3 is CASSPTGLNYGYTF. The CDR3 nucleotides are TGTGCCAGCAGCCCCACGGGGTTGAACTATGGCTACACCTTC.

The chain uses TRBV6-5 and TRBJ2-3; the D call may be TRBD1 or TRBD2 (5 bases each). The V gene's germline CDR1 is MNHEY and CDR2 SVGAGI. CDR3 length: 15 amino acids. With 8 bases removed from V and 0 bases from J, the gap between germline ends came to 15 bases. In DNA form, the CDR3 reads TGTGCCAGCCGTAGTGGGACGTATAGCACAGATACGCAGTATTTT. Amino acids: CASRSGTYSTDTQYF.

The chain links TRBV4-3 to TRBJ1-6; D unclear. The germline V gene encodes CDR1 LGHNA and CDR2 YSLEER. V was clipped by 4 bases and J by 8 bases, with 9 bases between them. This CDR3 is built from 13 residues. CDR3 coding DNA: TGCGCCAGCAGCCCGGATTGGGATTCACCCCTCCACTTT. As protein: CASSPDWDSPLHF.

The V call is TRBV7-2, the J call TRBJ2-5; D is uncertain. Deletions cut 5 bases from V and 2 bases from J, with 15 bases between. CDR1 is SGHTA, CDR2 FQGNSA, per germline. CDR3 length: 15 residues. Here the CDR3 DNA reads TGTGCCAGCAGCGAAGGCCCGGCAGATCAAGAGACCCAGTACTTC. This translates into CASSEGPADQETQYF.

The rearrangement joins TRBV7-2 to TRBJ1-2, with no clear D. The V end was cut by 2 bases, the J end by 0 bases, with 10 bases between. The germline gives CDR1 SGHTA, CDR2 FQGNSA. This CDR3 is 15 amino acids long. The CDR3 region is CASSLMQAANYGYTF. CDR3 coding DNA: TGTGCCAGCAGCTTAATGCAGGCCGCTAACTATGGCTACACCTTC.

The J gene is TRBJ2-5, the V gene TRBV2, with unresolved D. The CDR3 is 14 amino acids. V gave up 8 bases and J gave up 4 bases, with 17 bases separating them. CDR1 and CDR2 from the germline V gene are SNHLY and FYNNEI. CDR3 residues: CASAYELIGETQYF. CDR3 DNA: TGTGCCAGCGCCTACGAGTTGATAGGAGAGACCCAGTACTTC.

This clonotype was seen more than once but under ten times. The rearrangement joins TRBV25-1 to TRBJ2-7, with 9 bases aligning to TRBD1. The junction had 11 bases not matched to a gene; V was cut back by 2 bases and J by 3 bases. In germline, CDR1 is MGHDK, CDR2 SYGVNS. The CDR3 runs 17 residues. CDR3 sequence (DNA): TGTGCCAGCAGTGAAATCGATTCCGGGACAGGGTTCTACGAGCAGTACTTC. It specifies CASSEIDSGTGFYEQYF.

The V and J genes are TRBV27 and TRBJ2-3, with 7 positions matching TRBD1. Per the germline V gene, CDR1 is MNHEY and CDR2 is SMNVEV (reference sequence). The CDR3 is 14 amino acids. V lost 3 bases to trimming and J lost 6 bases; unmatched junction nucleotides: 6. The CDR3 loop is CASSFEGALDTQYF. The CDR3 DNA sequence: TGTGCCAGCAGTTTTGAGGGGGCGCTTGATACGCAGTATTTT.

CDR3: CASRDGTSGPQETQYF. CDR3 DNA: TGTGCCAGCAGGGACGGGACTAGCGGACCTCAAGAGACCCAGTACTTC. The J gene is TRBJ2-5, the V gene TRBV12-3 or TRBV12-4; 11 bases line up with TRBD2. J lost 2 bases, V lost 6 bases, and 8 bases had no gene match. The CDR3 contains 16 residues.